This TCR beta chain was captured by sequencing in a study of shared clonotypes between healthy human individuals (dated by TCRdb to about 2020). About the full investigation: The cohort comprised a couple of women and a few men aged 18 to 49 years. Per donor, three plates each were used for CD4 naive and CD4 memory, two for CD8 naive, and one for CD8 memory. To estimate repertoire size and how much clonotypes are shared between individuals, the study performed deep sequencing of blood TCR repertoires from roughly five healthy adults. Libraries were prepared and TCR repertoires were sequenced by different laboratories using diverse techniques, in order to increase sequencing depth and limit assay-specific biases. Each donor's leukapheresis produced roughly between roughly 0.85 and 10 billion PBMCs. Study-level results and caveats: The genetic and exposure-history diversity represented was limited by the small number of donors. Higher generation probabilities were observed for clonotypes shared by all four sorted-subset donors than for non-shared clonotypes. Rarefaction of sorted-subset datasets indicated incomplete sequencing despite the large sequencing depth. Sharing across a few donors was observed for roughly 5% of naive CD4, around 3.5% of naive CD8, roughly 2.3% of memory CD4, and roughly 0.4% of memory CD8 clonotypes. Sampling was restricted to blood, and TCR repertoires in tissue are likely to differ from TCR repertoires in blood. Estimated clonotype richness was generally larger for naive than for memory subsets. Pairwise subsampling led to the expectation that sequencing depth would affect the degree of clonotype sharing among donors.

TCR CDR3 regions were amplified from genomic DNA by multiplex PCR using the deep immunoSEQ assay. Genomic DNA extracted from each cell subset was distributed evenly over all wells of several immunoSEQ 96-well plates, and each plate served as one replicate. For sorted subsets, roughly 200 ng of genomic DNA, equivalent to roughly 30,000 T cell genomes, went into each replicate PCR. The purified libraries were quantified using a Qubit 3.0 fluorometer, sized with a Bioanalyzer 2100, and then quantified again using the KAPA Library Quantification kit. Each immunoSEQ 96-well plate was sequenced on its own single-read 150-cycle Illumina NextSeq 550 flow cell. In the original analysis: The immunoSEQ output contained only junctional sequences without quality scores, so filtering could not match that applied to full-length reads. To assign V/J genes and CDR3, sequences were annotated against IMGT germline references using PyIR, a Python wrapper for IgBLAST v1.9. Reads were removed for weak V/J assignments (E-value above 1e-6), missing CDR3, stop codons, out-of-frame junctions, or ambiguous translated residues. A V3J clonotype was defined by an identical inferred V gene, J gene, and CDR3 amino acid sequence. To compute the percentage overlap between repertoires, the number of shared unique clonotypes was divided by the size of the smaller repertoire. Repertoire richness was assessed with RTK rarefaction, the Chao1 estimator, and Recon v2.1 estimates of unobserved clonotypes. For all TCRbeta clonotypes obtained by the gDNA method from a few donors, generation probabilities were computed with OLGA. TCRdb took over this immuneACCESS table, retaining in-frame rearrangements with V and J assigned. Such tables are incomplete; in checked studies, under half of the missing clones stem from an unresolved V gene, and the remainder is unexplained. D and trimming were read from the DNA, whereas the V and J calls and clone size are those reported in that table. Counted in this sample were about 1.5 million clones; 98% of them appeared once. 0.45% of the sample goes to the ten largest clones.

Donors were healthy HIV-negative adults with no recently reported acute infections or vaccinations. Only Caucasian adults living in Nashville, Tennessee, USA were represented among the donors. Magnetic negative selection was used to enrich CD4+ T cells, after which naive cells were positively selected on CD45RA and the negative fraction became the memory subset. After blood collection by leukapheresis, PBMCs were isolated using Ficoll-Histopaque density gradient centrifugation and then cryopreserved in the vapor phase of liquid nitrogen. Analytical flow cytometry was used to check the purity and quantity of each magnetically sorted T cell population. Genomic DNA was isolated from every sorted fraction and measured by UV absorbance on a Nanodrop 2000c. A remark on this clone: Its antigen is still unknown. Nothing much larger sits one base from this clone, and base qualities are not available.

V has 5 bases trimmed and J has 5 bases trimmed; junction bases matching no gene number 19. The germline V gene (reference sequence) sets CDR1 to SEHNR and CDR2 to FQNEAQ. The cysteine opens and the phenylalanine closes a CDR3 of 19 amino acids. Only the CDR3 portion is preserved as DNA: 57 bases, with reading frame beginning at the first base. The sequencing input was naive CD4+ T cells sorted from blood. Sample cell subset or site, as interpreted from the label and publication: CD45RA+ positively selected. The sequence is built from TRBV7-9 and TRBJ2-1; TRBD1 lines up with 9 middle nucleotides. The sequence derives from a man between 25 and 39 years old in good health. The CDR3 amino acid sequence is: CASSLGTGIEGGPNNEQFF. The sequenced DNA is TGTGCCAGCAGCCTTGGGACAGGGATCGAGGGAGGGCCTAACAATGAGCAGTTCTTC. The reference TRBV7-9 and TRBJ2-1 proteins fill in what lies around the CDR3, so the full variable domain reads DTGVSQNPRHKITKRGQNVTFRCDPISEHNRLYWYRQTLGQGPEFLTYFQNEAQLEKSRLLSDRFSAERPKGSFSTLEIQRTEQGDSAMYLCASSLGTGIEGGPNNEQFFGPGTRLTVL.